This TCR beta chain came from a study of post-analysis software for immune sequencing data. Study details: There were relapsing-remitting, secondary progressive and progressive-relapsing multiple sclerosis among the disease courses included. Broader study findings: Five TRBV segments, including TRBV5-6, TRBV5-1 and TRBV20-1, were more frequent in patients than controls. Same-batch preparations were strongly co-clustered by F measure. When compared against controls, multiple sclerosis patients showed significantly lower normalized Chao1 diversity.

This clonotype appeared a few times. Its specificity is not known. The library was made from cDNA and included unique molecular identifiers. Around 500,000 cDNA molecules came from around 0.96 to 9.9 million T cells. Using its own MiXCR run on the PCR reads, TCRdb lists one record per CDR3 protein. Here the sample spans approximately 250,000 distinct CDR3 sequences, 36% being singletons. The CDR3 spans 15 residues. CDR1 and CDR2 (germline): SGHNT, YYREEE (reference sequence). V was pared by 4 bases and J by 6 bases, with 11 bases of the junction left unmatched. This receptor was obtained from a girl between 5 and 17 years old with multiple sclerosis. Sequencing was done on a sample of blood. The J gene is TRBJ1-2, the V gene TRBV5-4; TRBD1 agrees at 8 bases. The CDR3 DNA reads as TGTGCCAGCAGCCCTGGAGGAGACAGGGGCCATGGCTACACCTTC. This encodes CASSPGGDRGHGYTF.